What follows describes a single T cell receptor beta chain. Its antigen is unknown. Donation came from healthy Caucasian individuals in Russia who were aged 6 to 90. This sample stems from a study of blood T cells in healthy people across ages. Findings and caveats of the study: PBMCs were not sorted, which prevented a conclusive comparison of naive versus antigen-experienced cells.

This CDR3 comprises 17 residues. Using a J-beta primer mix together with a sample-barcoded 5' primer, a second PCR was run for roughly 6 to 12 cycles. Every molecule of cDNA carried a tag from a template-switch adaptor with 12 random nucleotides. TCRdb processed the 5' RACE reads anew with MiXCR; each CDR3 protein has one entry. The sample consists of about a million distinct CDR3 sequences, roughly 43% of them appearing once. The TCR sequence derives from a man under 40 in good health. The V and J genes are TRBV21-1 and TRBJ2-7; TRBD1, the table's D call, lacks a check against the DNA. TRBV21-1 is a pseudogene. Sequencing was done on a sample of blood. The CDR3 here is CASSKWAGSRFYYEQYF. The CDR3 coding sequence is TGTGCCAGCAGCAAATGGGCGGGGTCGAGGTTTTACTACGAGCAGTACTTC.